This is a list of T cell receptor beta chains from one sample in a study of T cell responses to AZD1222 COVID-19 vaccine. Sequencing was performed with immunoSEQ multiplex PCR; in TCRdb, only in-frame clones are kept and a portion is missing. The table includes about 170,000 clones, 80% to 90% detected once. This sample comprised peripheral blood, obtained on day 0 of AZD1222 vaccination. The receptors derive from an adult in good health. Both conserved end residues are trimmed from each CDR3. Each record gives: CDR3 protein, J gene, D gene, V gene. D genes are given only for firm matches.

ASSYDGTGVSGELF	TRBJ2-2	TRBD1	TRBV6-2/TRBV6-3
ASSLGTGVSIGEKLF	TRBJ1-4	TRBD1	TRBV5-5
ASRNGQEGFYYGYT	TRBJ1-2	TRBD1	TRBV2
ASSSEQGGYPEQF	TRBJ2-1	.	TRBV7-3
ASSRGLAGQELF	TRBJ2-2	TRBD2	TRBV3-1/TRBV3-2
ASSFLPGHYEQY	TRBJ2-7	.	TRBV7-9
ASSLGDGHVETQY	TRBJ2-5	.	TRBV5-1
ASREQGMGEKLF	TRBJ1-4	TRBD1	TRBV2
ASSQDLGPSLF	TRBJ1-4	.	TRBV4-3
ASSLGTIGGELF	TRBJ2-2	.	TRBV11-3
ASSQSKGGVSGANVLT	TRBJ2-6	.	TRBV4-3
ASSRPGQGRNEQF	TRBJ2-1	TRBD1	TRBV5-4
ASSLGGGGPETQY	TRBJ2-5	.	TRBV11-2
ASSLEVFRASGGAKETQY	TRBJ2-5	TRBD2	TRBV5-1
ASSEASGGETQY	TRBJ2-5	TRBD2	TRBV6-1
ASTHTDSYTDTQY	TRBJ2-3	.	TRBV9